This T cell receptor (beta chain) was recovered during a study of CD39 and CD103 CD8 tumor-infiltrating T cells. Study conclusions and caveats: DP CD8 TILs seemed more oligoclonal than DN, SP and blood memory CD8.

The germline V gene has CDR1 LGHNA and CDR2 YSLEER. Trimming cost V 4 bases and J 1 base; bases outside gene matches: 9. This CDR3 comprises 17 residues. The repertoire was sequenced with immunoSEQ multiplex PCR; TCRdb's copy has only in-frame clones and lacks some. The data contain some 7,000 clones, approximately 66% of them singletons. Sorted memory CD8 cells were CD8+CD4-CD45RA-, regardless of CCR7. Details on this clone: Its antigen remains unidentified.

The receptor was isolated from a human donor with head and neck squamous cell carcinoma. This chain connects TRBV4-3 to TRBJ2-2, with TRBD2 matching over 7 bases. Material for sequencing was CD8+ T cells sorted from blood. The subset is: total memory CD8 T cells (CD45RA-CCR7+/-) from blood or uninvolved lymph node. The CDR3 protein is CASSPGRDWMNTGELFF. The CDR3, as DNA: TGCGCCAGCAGCCCGGGGAGGGATTGGATGAACACCGGGGAGCTGTTTTTT.